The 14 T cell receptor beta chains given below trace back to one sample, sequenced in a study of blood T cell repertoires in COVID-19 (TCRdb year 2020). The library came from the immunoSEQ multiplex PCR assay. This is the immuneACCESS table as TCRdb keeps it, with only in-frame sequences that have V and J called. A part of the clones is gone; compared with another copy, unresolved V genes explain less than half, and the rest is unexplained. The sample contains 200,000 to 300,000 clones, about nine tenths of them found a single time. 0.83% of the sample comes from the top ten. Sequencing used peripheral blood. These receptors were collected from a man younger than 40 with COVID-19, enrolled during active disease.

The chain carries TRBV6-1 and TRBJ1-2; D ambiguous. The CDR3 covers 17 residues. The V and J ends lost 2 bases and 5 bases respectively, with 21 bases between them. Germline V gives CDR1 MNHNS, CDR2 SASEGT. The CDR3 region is CASSELNGQASGYGYTF. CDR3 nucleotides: TGTGCCAGCAGTGAATTGAACGGGCAGGCCTCGGGGTATGGCTACACCTTC.

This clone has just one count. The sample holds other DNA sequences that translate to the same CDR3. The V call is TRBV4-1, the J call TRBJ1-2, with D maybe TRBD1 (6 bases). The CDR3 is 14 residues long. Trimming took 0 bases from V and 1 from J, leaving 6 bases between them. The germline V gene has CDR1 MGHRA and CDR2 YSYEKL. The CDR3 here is CASSQDRGNYGYTF. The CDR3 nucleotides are TGCGCCAGCAGCCAAGACAGGGGTAACTATGGCTACACCTTC.

CDR3 nucleotides: TGTGCCAGCAGCCAAGTGCAACTAGCGGTGGAGACCCAGTACTTC. Its translation is CASSQVQLAVETQYF. The chain carries TRBV3-1 (or the pseudogene TRBV3-2) and TRBJ2-5; 8 nucleotides match TRBD2. The junction had 6 bases not matched to a gene; V was cut back by 1 base and J by 5 bases. Germline loops: CDR1 LGHDT, CDR2 YNNKEL (reference sequence). The CDR3 length is 15 residues.

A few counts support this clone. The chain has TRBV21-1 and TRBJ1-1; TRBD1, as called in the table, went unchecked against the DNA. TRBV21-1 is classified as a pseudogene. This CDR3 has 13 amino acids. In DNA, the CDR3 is TGTGCCAGCCGCATGACAGGGAACACTGAAGCTTTCTTT. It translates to CASRMTGNTEAFF.

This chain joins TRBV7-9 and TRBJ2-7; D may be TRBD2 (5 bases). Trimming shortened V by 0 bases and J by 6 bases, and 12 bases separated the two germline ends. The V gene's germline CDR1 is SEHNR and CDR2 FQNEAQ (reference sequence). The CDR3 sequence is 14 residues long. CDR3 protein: CASSLAQTSFEQYF. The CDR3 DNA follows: TGTGCCAGCAGCTTAGCCCAAACTAGTTTCGAGCAGTACTTC.

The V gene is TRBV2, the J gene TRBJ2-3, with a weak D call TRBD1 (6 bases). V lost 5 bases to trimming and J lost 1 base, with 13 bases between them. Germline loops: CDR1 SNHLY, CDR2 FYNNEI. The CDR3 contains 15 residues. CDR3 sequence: CASSNRVGGTDTQYF. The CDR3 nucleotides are TGTGCCAGCAGTAACAGGGTGGGGGGCACAGATACGCAGTATTTT.

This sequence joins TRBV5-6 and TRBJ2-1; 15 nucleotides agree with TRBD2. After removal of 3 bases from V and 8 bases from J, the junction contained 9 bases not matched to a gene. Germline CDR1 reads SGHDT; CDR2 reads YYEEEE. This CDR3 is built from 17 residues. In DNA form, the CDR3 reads TGTGCCAGCAGCTCTTGGACTAGCGGGGGGGTACTCTATGAGCAGTTCTTC. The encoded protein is CASSSWTSGGVLYEQFF.

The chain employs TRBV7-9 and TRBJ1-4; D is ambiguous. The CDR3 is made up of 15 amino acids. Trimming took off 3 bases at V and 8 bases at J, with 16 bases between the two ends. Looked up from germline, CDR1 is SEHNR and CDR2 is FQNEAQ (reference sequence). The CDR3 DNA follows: TGTGCCAGCAGCTTGGCGGGGAGGGTTTTCGAAAAACTGTTTTTT. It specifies CASSLAGRVFEKLFF.

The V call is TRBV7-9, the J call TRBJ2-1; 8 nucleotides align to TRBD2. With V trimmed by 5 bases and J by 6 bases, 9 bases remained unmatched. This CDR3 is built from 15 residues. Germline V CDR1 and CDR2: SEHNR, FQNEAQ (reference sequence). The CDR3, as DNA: TGTGCCAGCAGCCTGCGTTCCCTAGCGGGCAATGAGCAGTTCTTC. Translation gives CASSLRSLAGNEQFF.

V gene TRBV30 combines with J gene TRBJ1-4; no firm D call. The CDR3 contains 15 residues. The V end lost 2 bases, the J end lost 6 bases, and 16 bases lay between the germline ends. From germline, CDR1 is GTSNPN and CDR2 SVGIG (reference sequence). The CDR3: CAWSSLGSYDEKLFF. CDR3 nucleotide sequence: TGTGCCTGGAGTTCGTTGGGCAGCTACGATGAAAAACTGTTTTTT.

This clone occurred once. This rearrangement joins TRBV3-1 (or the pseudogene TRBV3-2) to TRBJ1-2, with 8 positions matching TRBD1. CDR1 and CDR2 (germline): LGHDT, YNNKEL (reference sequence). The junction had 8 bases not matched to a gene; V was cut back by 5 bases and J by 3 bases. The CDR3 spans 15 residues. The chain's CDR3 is CASSTRQQGDYGYTF. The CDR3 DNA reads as TGTGCCAGCAGCACACGACAACAGGGGGACTATGGCTACACCTTC.

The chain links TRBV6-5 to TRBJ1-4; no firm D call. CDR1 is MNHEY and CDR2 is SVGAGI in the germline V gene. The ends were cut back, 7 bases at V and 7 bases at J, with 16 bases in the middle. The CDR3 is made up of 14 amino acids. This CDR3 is CASMLRRGGEKLFF. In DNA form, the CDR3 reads TGTGCCAGCATGTTGAGGCGGGGTGGTGAAAAACTGTTTTTT.

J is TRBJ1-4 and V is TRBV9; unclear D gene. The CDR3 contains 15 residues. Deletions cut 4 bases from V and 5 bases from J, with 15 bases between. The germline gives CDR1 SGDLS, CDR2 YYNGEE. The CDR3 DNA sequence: TGTGCCAGCAGCACTAGAGGTGTAACGAATGAAAAACTGTTTTTT. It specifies CASSTRGVTNEKLFF.

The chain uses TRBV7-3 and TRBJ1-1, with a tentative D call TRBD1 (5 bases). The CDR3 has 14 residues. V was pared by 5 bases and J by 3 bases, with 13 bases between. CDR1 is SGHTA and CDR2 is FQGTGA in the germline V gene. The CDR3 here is CASSQIDRDTEAFF. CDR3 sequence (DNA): TGTGCCAGCAGCCAAATAGACAGAGACACTGAAGCTTTCTTT.